The clone carrying this TCR beta chain was seen more than once but under ten times. Its antigen is still unknown. It was cDNA, reverse transcribed from extracted RNA, that served as the sequencing template. Profiling relied on immunoSEQ multiplex PCR, and the TCRdb table lists in-frame clones only, not all of them. Among approximately 190,000 clones, 58% were seen once, and the ten largest hold about 5.1%. Described treatment: oral pan-JAK inhibitor, 5-10 mg twice daily. The data were obtained in a study of CD8+ T cells in alopecia areata. General study results and limits: Scalp clonality and expanded CD8+ clones among the top 100 showed significant decreases with tofacitinib. Between patients, shared TCR sequences were less clear than in mice. This was possibly due in part to HLA diversity in the patient population. The study found higher clonality in lesional than normal scalp, especially in alopecia totalis/universalis.

The sequenced sample was CD4+ T cells sorted from blood, obtained at week 24, from a patient treated with tofacitinib. The TCR sequence derives from a human donor with alopecia areata.

The CDR3 DNA reads TGCAGCGGGGGACAGGCTAACTATGGCTACACCTTC. Translating gives CSGGQANYGYTF. The V and J genes are TRBV29-1 and TRBJ1-2; TRBD1 agrees at 8 bases. CDR1 is SQVTM and CDR2 is ANQGSEA in the germline V gene. J gave up 0 bases and V 7 bases, and 1 base lay outside the gene matches. The length of the CDR3 is 12 residues.